This passage covers 24 T cell receptor beta chains from one sample sequenced in a study of blood T cell repertoires in COVID-19 (TCRdb year 2020). The library was built by means of the immunoSEQ multiplex PCR assay. TCRdb retrieved this table from immuneACCESS and kept in-frame rearrangements only. Not all clones are present; in checked studies, unresolved V genes account for under half, and no reason is known for the remainder. Within this sample are roughly 230,000 clones, with around 80% of them counted one time only. More than 5% of the sample goes to the ten largest clones. The sample taken for sequencing was peripheral blood. The receptors were gathered from a human donor in a cohort sampled during active COVID-19.

This clone has just one count. The CDR3 region has the DNA TGCGCCAGCAGCCCGAGCCGGACTTGGCGGGGGAACAATGAGCAGTTCTTC. Its translation is CASSPSRTWRGNNEQFF. The V and J genes are TRBV5-1 and TRBJ2-1; TRBD2 matches at 7 bases. V lost 4 bases and J lost 5; bases outside the gene matches: 15. The germline V gene has CDR1 SGHRS and CDR2 YFSETQ. The CDR3 runs to 17 residues.

The rearrangement uses TRBV2 and TRBJ1-5; D remains unclear. The V gene's germline CDR1 is SNHLY and CDR2 FYNNEI. Trimming stripped 4 bases from V and 2 bases from J, with 9 bases between. The CDR3 runs 14 residues. The CDR3 nucleotides are TGTGCCAGCAGTGGGCTGCTAGGCAATCAGCCCCAGCATTTT. This translates into CASSGLLGNQPQHF.

V usage is TRBV5-4 and J usage is TRBJ2-7; TRBD2 matches at 13 bases. The CDR3 contains 14 residues. Trimming cost V 4 bases and J 5 bases; bases outside gene matches: 3. Germline assignment: CDR1 SGHNT and CDR2 YYREEE (reference sequence). CDR3 residues: CASSPTSGRDEQYF. DNA for the CDR3: TGTGCCAGCAGCCCAACTAGCGGGAGGGACGAGCAGTACTTC. Full variable domain (rest looked up from reference TRBV5-4 and TRBJ2-7): ETGVTQSPTHLIKTRGQQVTLRCSSQSGHNTVSWYQQALGQGPQFIFQYYREEENGRGNFPPRFSGLQFPNYSSELNVNALELDDSALYLCASSPTSGRDEQYFGPGTRLTVT.

This clone was counted once. CDR3 loop: CASSQDWVGDIGTEAFF. Written as DNA, the CDR3 is TGTGCCAGCAGCCAAGATTGGGTCGGGGATATCGGTACTGAAGCTTTCTTT. The chain has TRBV4-2 and TRBJ1-1; unclear D gene. The germline V and J ends were trimmed by 0 bases and 5 bases, with 19 bases remaining between them. The CDR3 consists of 17 residues. The V gene's germline CDR1 is LGHNA and CDR2 YNFKEQ.

This clone was detected a few times. This chain connects TRBV2 to TRBJ1-5, with 8 bases aligning to TRBD1. CDR3 length equals 16 residues. CDR1 is SNHLY, CDR2 FYNNEI, per germline. The J segment lost 1 base and the V segment lost 5 bases, leaving 7 bases of the junction unmatched. The CDR3 DNA is TGTGCCAGCAGTCAACAGGGGGGACGGAGCAATCAGCCCCAGCATTTT. This sequence encodes CASSQQGGRSNQPQHF.

This clone was found once. V and J are TRBV11-1 and TRBJ2-1; D may be TRBD1 (7 bases). V dropped 4 bases and J dropped 2 bases, with 15 bases sitting between them. CDR3 length: 16 residues. The germline V gene encodes CDR1 SGHAT and CDR2 FQDESV (reference sequence). The CDR3 is CASSSAGTVTYNEQFF. CDR3 DNA: TGTGCCAGCAGCTCCGCGGGGACAGTAACCTACAATGAGCAGTTCTTC.

The CDR3 region is CASSQQGVSYEQYF. The CDR3 nucleotides read TGTGCCAGCTCACAACAGGGGGTTTCCTACGAGCAGTACTTC. The rearrangement uses TRBV18 and TRBJ2-7; TRBD1 matches at 8 bases. V trimming: 4 bases; J trimming: 1 base; junction bases outside the gene matches: 3. The CDR3 covers 14 residues. CDR1 and CDR2 from the germline V gene are KGHSH and LQKENI. The variable domain in full, with the rest retrieved from reference TRBV18 and TRBJ2-7, is NAGVMQNPRHLVRRRGQEARLRCSPMKGHSHVYWYRQLPEEGLKFMVYLQKENIIDESGMPKERFSAEFPKEGPSILRIQQVVRGDSAAYFCASSQQGVSYEQYFGPGTRLTVT.

This clone came up a few times. This chain connects TRBV5-4 to TRBJ2-2, with 14 bases fitting TRBD2. This CDR3 comprises 17 residues. The V gene end was trimmed by 4 bases and the J gene end by 5 bases; junction bases not matched to a gene: 7. Germline V gene lookup returns CDR1 SGHNT and CDR2 YYREEE (reference sequence). The CDR3, as DNA: TGTGCCAGCAGCGCCGGGACTAGCGGGAGAAAAACCGGGGAGCTGTTTTTT. It yields the protein CASSAGTSGRKTGELFF.

The genes are TRBV29-1 and TRBJ2-7; 7 bases agree with TRBD1. This CDR3 contains 14 residues. Germline CDR1 SQVTM, CDR2 ANQGSEA. The V gene end was trimmed by 6 bases and the J gene end by 3 bases; junction bases not matched to a gene: 11. The DNA of the CDR3 is TGCAGCGTCGGATCCGGACAGGCCAACTACGAGCAGTACTTC. It is translated as CSVGSGQANYEQYF.

The V gene is TRBV2, the J gene TRBJ1-5, with 7 bases identical to TRBD1. This CDR3 has 13 residues. V lost 6 bases and J lost 1; bases outside the gene matches: 0. Germline V gene data show CDR1 as SNHLY and CDR2 as FYNNEI. CDR3: CASRDRSNQPQHF. The CDR3 region has the DNA TGTGCCAGCAGGGACAGGAGCAATCAGCCCCAGCATTTT. Together with reference TRBV2 and TRBJ1-5, the CDR3 gives the full variable domain: EPEVTQTPSHQVTQMGQEVILRCVPISNHLYFYWYRQILGQKVEFLVSFYNNEISEKSEIFDDQFSVERPDGSNFTLKIRSTKLEDSAMYFCASRDRSNQPQHFGDGTRLSIL.

This clone was seen a handful of times. The rearrangement links TRBV9 to TRBJ2-1, with 10 bases fitting TRBD2. Per germline, CDR1 SGDLS and CDR2 YYNGEE. The CDR3 spans 16 residues. The junction had 12 bases not matched to a gene; V was cut back by 5 bases and J by 7 bases. CDR3 loop: CASSPSWTSGWNEQFF. CDR3 DNA: TGTGCCAGCAGTCCTTCCTGGACTAGCGGTTGGAATGAGCAGTTCTTC.

This clone was counted once. This rearrangement joins TRBV2 to TRBJ2-2; the D gene is possibly TRBD1 (6 bases). This CDR3 has 14 residues. The V end was cut by 6 bases, the J end by 4 bases, with 12 bases between. In germline, CDR1 is SNHLY, CDR2 FYNNEI. CDR3 nucleotides: TGTGCCAGCAGGGTACAGGGATCCACCGGGGAGCTGTTTTTT. Translating it yields CASRVQGSTGELFF.

The V gene is TRBV19, the J gene TRBJ1-2, with D perhaps matching TRBD1 (5 bases). This CDR3 comprises 15 residues. V shed 7 bases and J shed 4 bases, with 19 bases lying between them. CDR1 and CDR2 (germline): LNHDA, SQIVND (reference sequence). The CDR3 loop reads CASTLRPGESYGYTF. The CDR3 DNA reads TGTGCCAGTACCTTAAGGCCGGGGGAGAGCTATGGCTACACCTTC.

V is TRBV5-6 and J is TRBJ2-3; 7 positions agree with TRBD1. After removal of 2 bases from V and 2 bases from J, the junction contained 2 bases not matched to a gene. The germline V gene encodes CDR1 SGHDT and CDR2 YYEEEE. The length of the CDR3 is 14 residues. In DNA, the CDR3 is TGTGCCAGCAGCTTAGGGGGCTTCACAGATACGCAGTATTTT. Its protein product is CASSLGGFTDTQYF.

CDR3 nucleotides: TGTGCCAGCAGCTCTAGCCCCGCGTGGGAAGACGAGCAGTACTTC. Protein: CASSSSPAWEDEQYF. This chain connects TRBV11-2 to TRBJ2-7; TRBD2 is a possible D gene (5 bases). Germline CDR1 and CDR2: SGHAT and FQNNGV. The germline V and J ends were trimmed by 4 bases and 5 bases, with 18 bases remaining between them. The CDR3 extends over 15 amino acids.

The rearrangement joins TRBV6-5 to TRBJ2-3; 10 bases agree with TRBD1. Germline V lookup: CDR1 MNHEY, CDR2 SVGAGI. This CDR3 is built from 13 residues. V shed 6 bases, J shed 4 bases, and the junction held 1 base outside the gene matches. In DNA form, the CDR3 reads TGTGCCAGCAGGGGACAGGGGCCAGATACGCAGTATTTT. Translating gives CASRGQGPDTQYF.

The rearrangement links TRBV5-1 to TRBJ2-5; no clear D. The length of the CDR3 is 15 residues. Trimming shortened V by 2 bases and J by 1 base, and 12 bases separated the two germline ends. CDR1 and CDR2 from the germline V gene are SGHRS and YFSETQ. Here the CDR3 reads CASSFGRNGQETQYF. DNA of the CDR3: TGCGCCAGCAGCTTCGGCAGGAACGGCCAAGAGACCCAGTACTTC.

This clone occurred a few times. As DNA, the CDR3 is TGTGCCAGCTGGACGGGACAGGGGGCGGACACCATATATTTT. Protein: CASWTGQGADTIYF. The chain carries TRBV2 and TRBJ1-3; 12 nucleotides agree with TRBD1. CDR3 length: 14 residues. J was trimmed by 8 bases and V by 8 bases; bases with no gene match: 7. Germline loops: CDR1 SNHLY, CDR2 FYNNEI.

The CDR3: CASSSGTGAYNEQFF. The CDR3 DNA reads TGTGCCAGCAGTTCCGGGACAGGGGCCTACAATGAGCAGTTCTTC. This chain links TRBV6-5 with TRBJ2-1, with 10 bases matching TRBD1. This CDR3 has 15 residues. With 4 bases clipped from V and 2 bases from J, the junction kept 2 bases outside the gene matches. The V gene's germline CDR1 is MNHEY and CDR2 SVGAGI.

The CDR3 bases are TGTGCCAGCTGGCAGGGGCCCTCTGGAAACACCATATATTTT. This sequence encodes CASWQGPSGNTIYF. The V gene is TRBV28, the J gene TRBJ1-3; the D gene is possibly TRBD1 (6 bases). The CDR3 length is 14 residues. The germline V gene encodes CDR1 MDHEN and CDR2 SYDVKM. Trimming removed 8 bases at V and 0 bases at J, with 11 bases between.

In this sample, this clone turned up once. The gene calls are TRBV6-5 and TRBJ1-6; D call uncertain. The CDR3 spans 13 residues. Trimming removed 2 bases at V and 10 bases at J, with 9 bases between. Germline V gives CDR1 MNHEY, CDR2 SVGAGI. The CDR3 region is CASSYEVDSPLHF. Written as DNA, the CDR3 is TGTGCCAGCAGTTACGAGGTCGACTCACCCCTCCACTTT.

The CDR3 DNA reads as TGCGCCACCCTAGCGGGAGTGGGGTCCGAGCAGTACTTC. Translating gives CATLAGVGSEQYF. The chain uses TRBV10-1 and TRBJ2-7; 10 positions agree with TRBD2. CDR3 length: 13 residues. Germline V lookup: CDR1 WNHNN, CDR2 SYGVQD (reference sequence). With 10 bases clipped from V and 6 bases from J, the junction kept 9 bases outside the gene matches.

This clone was detected a few times. A single base separates this from a much larger clone, so it may be a read error. This CDR3 is also generated by other DNA sequences in the sample. The chain is built from TRBV28 and TRBJ2-5, with 11 bases lining up with TRBD1. After removal of 1 base from V and 5 bases from J, the junction contained 6 bases not matched to a gene. In germline, CDR1 is MDHEN, CDR2 SYDVKM. The CDR3 loop spans 16 amino acids. Here the CDR3 DNA reads TGTGCCAGCAGTTTATATCGGACAGGGGGCCGGGAGACCCAGTACTTC. This gives the protein CASSLYRTGGRETQYF.

This chain links TRBV2 with TRBJ2-7; a possible D gene is TRBD1 (5 bases). The germline CDR1 and CDR2 sequences are SNHLY and FYNNEI. The V end was cut by 2 bases, the J end by 2 bases, with 10 bases between. This CDR3 contains 14 residues. CDR3 nucleotide sequence: TGTGCCAGCAGTGAACGTCAAGGGGCCTACGAGCAGTACTTC. It translates to CASSERQGAYEQYF.